These 23 T cell receptor beta chains came from one sample sequenced in a study of cytomegalovirus exposure and HLA in healthy donors. Vbeta (60) and Jbeta (13) primers were used in the PCR. Repertoires were generated with immunoSEQ multiplex PCR, while TCRdb's copy carries only in-frame clones and drops some. The sample has some 130,000 clones, about 73% seen once. Input material: PBMCs. These receptors were taken from a woman in her forties or fifties in good health and CMV-seropositive.

This clone was recorded only once. J is TRBJ2-7 and V is TRBV18; maybe TRBD2 (5 bases). Germline values: CDR1 KGHSH, CDR2 LQKENI. V lost 4 bases to trimming and J lost 4 bases, with 11 bases between them. The CDR3 has 13 residues. The CDR3 here is CASSREKRYEQYF. CDR3 in DNA: TGTGCCAGCTCACGGGAGAAACGGTACGAGCAGTACTTC.

The V and J genes are TRBV7-2 and TRBJ1-6, with a weak D call TRBD1 (5 bases). The CDR3 runs 18 residues. V lost 2 bases to trimming and J lost 0 bases, with 14 bases between them. Per germline, CDR1 SGHTA and CDR2 FQGNSA. CDR3 loop: CASSLQQGRSSYNSPLHF. CDR3 nucleotide sequence: TGTGCCAGCAGCTTACAGCAGGGCCGTAGCTCCTATAATTCACCCCTCCACTTT.

The chain employs TRBV19 and TRBJ2-7; 11 positions match TRBD1. The germline V gene encodes CDR1 LNHDA and CDR2 SQIVND (reference sequence). The J segment lost 2 bases and the V segment lost 6 bases, leaving 3 bases of the junction unmatched. This CDR3 spans 14 amino acids. The CDR3: CASRPGQGAYEQYF. The DNA for the CDR3 is TGTGCCAGTAGGCCGGGACAGGGGGCCTACGAGCAGTACTTC.

The V and J genes are TRBV29-1 and TRBJ2-3, with D unresolved. The CDR3 is 11 residues long. Germline-derived CDR1 and CDR2 are SQVTM and ANQGSEA. Trimming pared 2 bases from V and 9 bases from J, leaving 9 bases between. This CDR3 reads CSVEQEITQYF. The CDR3 DNA follows: TGCAGCGTTGAACAGGAAATCACGCAGTATTTT.

This rearrangement joins TRBV7-9 to TRBJ1-1, with 7 bases fitting TRBD1. CDR1 is SEHNR, CDR2 FQNEAQ, per germline (reference sequence). The V segment lost 5 bases and the J segment 4 bases; nucleotides outside the gene matches: 7. This CDR3 has 14 amino acids. This CDR3 reads CASSPTGAGTEAFF. CDR3 nucleotides: TGTGCCAGCAGCCCTACAGGGGCGGGCACTGAAGCTTTCTTT.

The V gene is TRBV5-1, the J gene TRBJ1-6, with 9 bases lining up with TRBD1. Germline V gene data show CDR1 as SGHRS and CDR2 as YFSETQ. Unmatched junction bases numbered 13, after V lost 6 bases and J lost 9 bases. The CDR3 loop spans 16 amino acids. CDR3 bases: TGCGCCAGCAAGCGGGACAGGGAATCGCGAGGTTCACCCCTCCACTTT. It translates to CASKRDRESRGSPLHF.

The CDR3 here is CATSRGQGAANIQYF. CDR3 bases: TGTGCCACCAGCAGAGGACAGGGGGCAGCGAACATTCAGTACTTC. The chain combines TRBV15 with TRBJ2-4; 10 positions match TRBD1. This CDR3 comprises 15 residues. Germline V CDR1 and CDR2: LNHNV, YYDKDF (reference sequence). With V trimmed by 1 base and J by 7 bases, 4 bases remained unmatched.

This chain connects TRBV2 to TRBJ2-3; D perhaps matches TRBD1 (6 bases). CDR1 and CDR2 (germline): SNHLY, FYNNEI. This CDR3 is built from 13 residues. V dropped 5 bases and J dropped 6 bases, with 12 bases sitting between them. The CDR3 region is CASSTGYEDTQYF. DNA of the CDR3: TGTGCCAGCAGTACAGGGTATGAGGATACGCAGTATTTT.

Only a few counts were recorded for this clone. The genes are TRBV2 and TRBJ2-1, with D possibly TRBD2 on 6 matching bases. Per germline, CDR1 SNHLY and CDR2 FYNNEI. With 4 bases removed from V and 6 bases from J, the gap between germline ends came to 7 bases. The CDR3 totals 12 residues. The chain's CDR3 is CASSGSGNEQFF. CDR3 nucleotides: TGTGCCAGCAGTGGTAGCGGCAATGAGCAGTTCTTC.

The rearrangement joins TRBV18 to TRBJ1-1; 7 positions agree with TRBD1. Germline lookup yields CDR1 KGHSH and CDR2 LQKENI. J gave up 1 base and V 6 bases, and 5 bases lay outside the gene matches. CDR3 length: 14 amino acids. CDR3 in amino acids: CASSPGQSNTEAFF. The CDR3 region has the DNA TGTGCCAGCTCGCCGGGACAGTCGAACACTGAAGCTTTCTTT.

V usage is TRBV7-6 and J usage is TRBJ2-3, with D tentatively TRBD1 (6 bases). The V gene lost 2 bases and the J gene lost 0 bases, with 9 bases spanning the gap. Germline values: CDR1 SGHVS, CDR2 FNYEAQ. This CDR3 region has 15 residues. CDR3: CASSLWQGSTDTQYF. The CDR3 DNA reads as TGTGCCAGCAGCTTATGGCAGGGGAGCACAGATACGCAGTATTTT. The whole variable domain, remainder taken from reference TRBV7-6 and TRBJ2-3, is GAGVSQSPRYKVTKRGQDVALRCDPISGHVSLYWYRQALGQGPEFLTYFNYEAQQDKSGLPNDRFSAERPEGSISTLTIQRTEQRDSAMYRCASSLWQGSTDTQYFGPGTRLTVL.

This clone showed up just a few times. This chain links TRBV5-3 with TRBJ1-4, with D possibly being TRBD1 (6 bases). TRBV5-3 belongs to the ORF category, with a function that is uncertain. The V end was cut by 2 bases, the J end by 4 bases, with 9 bases between. The CDR3 covers 14 residues. CDR3 amino acids: CARSLQGLNEKLFF. CDR3 nucleotide sequence: TGTGCCAGAAGCTTACAGGGCCTTAATGAAAAACTGTTTTTT.

The count of this clone is one. The chain links TRBV5-1 to TRBJ2-5; D is possibly TRBD2 (6 bases). V was pared by 3 bases and J by 1 base, with 10 bases between. Germline lookup yields CDR1 SGHRS and CDR2 YFSETQ. CDR3 size: 14 residues. The CDR3 nucleotides read TGCGCCAGCAGCTCCCTGACTAGCCAAGAGACCCAGTACTTC. Translation gives CASSSLTSQETQYF.

The chain uses TRBV11-2 and TRBJ2-1; 7 bases fit TRBD2. Germline CDR1 SGHAT, CDR2 FQNNGV. CDR3 length equals 17 residues. After removal of 1 base from V and 5 bases from J, the junction contained 11 bases not matched to a gene. Written as DNA, the CDR3 is TGTGCCAGCAGCTTAGGGACGTGGGACTACTCTAACAATGAGCAGTTCTTC. Translation gives CASSLGTWDYSNNEQFF.

The genes are TRBV18 and TRBJ2-1, with D possibly being TRBD1 (7 bases). Between the trimmed V and J ends, which lost 2 bases and 7 bases, there was a span of 18 bases. In germline, CDR1 is KGHSH, CDR2 LQKENI. The CDR3 has 16 amino acids. CDR3 sequence reads: CASSPSRGTALNEQFF. The CDR3 bases are TGTGCCAGCTCACCAAGCCGCGGGACAGCCCTAAATGAGCAGTTCTTC.

This chain links TRBV29-1 with TRBJ1-2; D is unresolved. Per the germline V gene, CDR1 is SQVTM and CDR2 is ANQGSEA. Trimming took 6 bases from V and 8 from J, leaving 13 bases between them. The CDR3 runs 11 residues. CDR3 sequence reads: CSVEPGGGYTF. DNA for the CDR3: TGCAGCGTCGAGCCAGGAGGGGGCTACACCTTC.

The rearrangement links TRBV9 to TRBJ2-6, with 7 bases aligning to TRBD1. The CDR3 spans 19 residues. Germline trimming cut 3 bases from V and 1 base from J; bases unmatched to any gene: 13. Per the germline V gene, CDR1 is SGDLS and CDR2 is YYNGEE. The CDR3 region is CASSAGANRGFSGANVLTF. For the CDR3, the DNA is TGTGCCAGCAGCGCCGGGGCTAACAGGGGATTTTCTGGGGCCAACGTCCTGACTTTC.

The gene calls are TRBV7-2 and TRBJ2-3; 8 bases map to TRBD2. This CDR3 is built from 15 residues. Trimming removed 5 bases from V and 7 bases from J; junction bases left unmatched: 11. Germline V CDR1 and CDR2: SGHTA, FQGNSA. DNA for the CDR3: TGTGCCAGCAGCGGCTCCGGGGGGGCCGGGTATACGCAGTATTTT. As protein: CASSGSGGAGYTQYF.

V is TRBV18 and J is TRBJ1-1, with 10 nucleotides matching TRBD1. This CDR3 region has 15 residues. Per germline, CDR1 KGHSH and CDR2 LQKENI. Losses at the gene ends were 4 bases for V and 2 bases for J; bases not matched to a gene: 4. The CDR3 DNA reads as TGTGCCAGCTCACTTGGACAGGGGGTCAACACTGAAGCTTTCTTT. As protein: CASSLGQGVNTEAFF.

V usage is TRBV19 and J usage is TRBJ1-1; 9 bases agree with TRBD1. Germline V gene sequence: CDR1 LNHDA, CDR2 SQIVND (reference sequence). The J segment lost 4 bases and the V segment lost 6 bases, leaving 6 bases of the junction unmatched. The CDR3 is made up of 14 amino acids. This chain's CDR3 is CASSFGQGPTEAFF. The CDR3 DNA follows: TGTGCCAGTAGCTTCGGACAGGGGCCCACTGAAGCTTTCTTT.

The V gene is TRBV7-2, the J gene TRBJ1-2, with a possible D match to TRBD1 (6 bases). Germline V CDR1 and CDR2: SGHTA, FQGNSA. V lost 4 bases, J lost 2 bases, and 8 bases lay in between. The CDR3 contains 13 residues. The CDR3 DNA reads TGTGCCAGCAGCTCCAGGGGAAACTATGGCTACACCTTC. Protein sequence: CASSSRGNYGYTF. The whole variable domain, filled in from reference TRBV7-2 and TRBJ1-2, reads GAGVSQSPSNKVTEKGKDVELRCDPISGHTALYWYRQSLGQGLEFLIYFQGNSAPDKSGLPSDRFSAERTGGSVSTLTIQRTQQEDSAVYLCASSSRGNYGYTFGSGTRLTVV.

The chain uses TRBV5-5 and TRBJ2-5, with unresolved D. Germline values: CDR1 SGHKS, CDR2 YYEKEE (reference sequence). The CDR3 totals 12 residues. Trimming cost V 5 bases and J 2 bases, with 7 bases left between them. CDR3 in DNA: TGTGCCAGCAGATTCTATCAAGAGACCCAGTACTTC. Its protein is CASRFYQETQYF. Full variable domain (rest looked up from reference TRBV5-5 and TRBJ2-5): DAGVTQSPTHLIKTRGQQVTLRCSPISGHKSVSWYQQVLGQGPQFIFQYYEKEERGRGNFPDRFSARQFPNYSSELNVNALLLGDSALYLCASRFYQETQYFGPGTRLLVL.

This clone was detected only a few times. Here the CDR3 DNA reads TGTGCCAGCAGTTACAGGGGCACGACTGAAGCTTTCTTT. This gives the protein CASSYRGTTEAFF. This chain links TRBV27 with TRBJ1-1; 7 bases are shared with TRBD1. CDR1 and CDR2 (germline): MNHEY, SMNVEV (reference sequence). With 4 bases clipped from V and 5 bases from J, the junction kept 4 bases outside the gene matches. This CDR3 comprises 13 residues.